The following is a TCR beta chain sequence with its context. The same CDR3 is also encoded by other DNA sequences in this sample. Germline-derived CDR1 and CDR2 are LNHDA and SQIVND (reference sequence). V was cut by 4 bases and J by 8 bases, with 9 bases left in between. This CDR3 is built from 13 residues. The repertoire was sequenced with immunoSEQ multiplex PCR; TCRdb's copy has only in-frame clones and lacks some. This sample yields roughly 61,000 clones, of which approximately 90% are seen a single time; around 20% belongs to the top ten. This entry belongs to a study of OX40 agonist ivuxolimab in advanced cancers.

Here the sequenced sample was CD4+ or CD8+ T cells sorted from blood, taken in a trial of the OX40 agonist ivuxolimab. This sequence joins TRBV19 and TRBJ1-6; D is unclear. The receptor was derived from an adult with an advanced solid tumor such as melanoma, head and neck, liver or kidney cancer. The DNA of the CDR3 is TGTGCCAGTAGTACAGATACTTATTCACCCCTCCACTTT. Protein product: CASSTDTYSPLHF.